The 30 T cell receptor beta chains presented below share a single source sample, sequenced in a study of T cell responses to AZD1222 COVID-19 vaccine. Only in-frame clones appear in the TCRdb table, and some are missing; sequencing was by immunoSEQ multiplex PCR. The sample holds about 86,000 clones; 89% are singletons and the top ten take roughly 5%. The sequencing here drew on peripheral blood, taken 28 days after the second AZD1222 dose. The source of these receptors is an adult who received the AZD1222 COVID-19 vaccine.

The chain is built from TRBV10-3 and TRBJ2-5; D is undetermined. Trimming stripped 3 bases from V and 3 bases from J, with 8 bases between. The CDR3 covers 13 residues. Germline V gene sequence: CDR1 ENHRY, CDR2 SYGVKD. The CDR3 sequence is CAISEVEEETQYF. The DNA for the CDR3 is TGTGCCATCAGTGAAGTGGAAGAAGAGACCCAGTACTTC.

The chain uses TRBV9 and TRBJ2-1; TRBD2 matches at 12 bases. This CDR3 is 17 amino acids long. Germline V gene sequence: CDR1 SGDLS, CDR2 YYNGEE. The J segment lost 0 bases and the V segment lost 0 bases, leaving 1 base of the junction unmatched. This chain's CDR3 is CASSVASGGVSYNEQFF. CDR3 nucleotides: TGTGCCAGCAGCGTAGCTAGCGGGGGGGTCTCCTACAATGAGCAGTTCTTC.

This rearrangement joins TRBV19 to TRBJ2-1; perhaps D is TRBD1 or TRBD2 (5 bases each). The CDR3 runs to 15 residues. The germline V and J ends were trimmed by 4 bases and 0 bases, with 10 bases remaining between them. Germline assignment: CDR1 LNHDA and CDR2 SQIVND (reference sequence). CDR3: CASSTGRRSYNEQFF. In DNA form, the CDR3 reads TGTGCCAGTAGTACGGGACGCCGCTCCTACAATGAGCAGTTCTTC. Full variable domain (missing parts from reference TRBV19 and TRBJ2-1): DGGITQSPKYLFRKEGQNVTLSCEQNLNHDAMYWYRQDPGQGLRLIYYSQIVNDFQKGDIAEGYSVSREKKESFPLTVTSAQKNPTAFYLCASSTGRRSYNEQFFGPGTRLTVL.

This clone has only one observation. The J gene is TRBJ1-5, the V gene TRBV6-6; 7 bases are a match to TRBD1. The V gene's germline CDR1 is MNHNY and CDR2 SVGAGI (reference sequence). The CDR3 covers 15 residues. The junction had 12 bases not matched to a gene; V was cut back by 6 bases and J by 7 bases. CDR3 coding DNA: TGTGCCAGCAGAGGCCCCGGGACAGCTAGCCAGCCCCAGCATTTT. This sequence encodes CASRGPGTASQPQHF.

This rearrangement joins TRBV19 to TRBJ2-5; no reliable D call. Germline values: CDR1 LNHDA, CDR2 SQIVND (reference sequence). The V gene lost 5 bases and the J gene lost 3 bases, with 16 bases spanning the gap. This CDR3 is built from 15 residues. As DNA, the CDR3 is TGTGCCAGTAGTGGCCTGAGAAAGGCTGAAGAGACCCAGTACTTC. It codes for CASSGLRKAEETQYF.

The chain combines TRBV6-5 with TRBJ2-7; D perhaps matches TRBD1 (6 bases). V lost 8 bases and J lost 2, with 16 bases in between. CDR3 length: 14 amino acids. CDR1 and CDR2 from the germline V gene are MNHEY and SVGAGI. The CDR3 coding sequence is TGTGCCAGCCGACCAGGGGAGACGGCCTACGAGCAGTACGTC. It codes for CASRPGETAYEQYV.

V gene TRBV12-3 or TRBV12-4 combines with J gene TRBJ2-3; D is undetermined. The CDR3 length is 13 residues. Deletions cut 3 bases from V and 6 bases from J, with 10 bases between. CDR3 region: CASSLVYPDTQYF. The DNA for the CDR3 is TGTGCCAGCAGTTTGGTCTATCCTGATACGCAGTATTTT.

The CDR3 sequence: CASRASGTVNSPLHF. The CDR3 region has the DNA TGCGCCAGCAGGGCATCCGGGACGGTAAATTCACCCCTCCACTTT. This chain uses TRBV23-1 with TRBJ1-6; tentative D call: TRBD1 (5 bases). TRBV23-1 is recorded as an ORF, its role being uncertain. CDR3 length: 15 residues. The V and J ends lost 6 bases and 7 bases respectively, with 16 bases between them.

The chain employs TRBV6-5 and TRBJ1-2; tentative D call: TRBD1 (5 bases). This CDR3 comprises 12 residues. V was cut by 9 bases and J by 3 bases, with 11 bases left in between. CDR1 MNHEY and CDR2 SVGAGI come from the germline V gene. The CDR3, as DNA: TGTGCCAGTTCAGACAGCTACTATGGCTACACCTTC. This gives the protein CASSDSYYGYTF.

The chain employs TRBV29-1 and TRBJ1-2; D is perhaps TRBD1 (6 bases). Germline V gene sequence: CDR1 SQVTM, CDR2 ANQGSEA. Trimming removed 2 bases at V and 4 bases at J, with 11 bases between. The CDR3 extends over 13 amino acids. This chain's CDR3 is CSVERTDSYGYTF. The CDR3 bases are TGCAGCGTTGAAAGGACAGATTCCTATGGCTACACCTTC.

In its sample, this clone was seen a few times. This chain connects TRBV9 to TRBJ1-4; D ambiguous. V was clipped by 0 bases and J by 0 bases, with 15 bases between them. The CDR3 is 18 amino acids. Per the germline V gene, CDR1 is SGDLS and CDR2 is YYNGEE. CDR3 nucleotides: TGTGCCAGCAGCGTAGGGAGCTGGCCCGCTTCAACTAATGAAAAACTGTTTTTT. It yields the protein CASSVGSWPASTNEKLFF. The variable domain in full, with the rest retrieved from reference TRBV9 and TRBJ1-4, is DSGVTQTPKHLITATGQRVTLRCSPRSGDLSVYWYQQSLDQGLQFLIQYYNGEERAKGNILERFSAQQFPDLHSELNLSSLELGDSALYFCASSVGSWPASTNEKLFFGSGTQLSVL.

The chain carries TRBV30 and TRBJ1-4; D remains unclear. This CDR3 spans 16 amino acids. V was shortened by 1 base and J by 5 bases, with 17 bases between the two germline ends. The germline V gene has CDR1 GTSNPN and CDR2 SVGIG (reference sequence). CDR3 residues: CAWSDGRHGGNEKLFF. DNA of the CDR3: TGTGCCTGGAGTGATGGCCGCCACGGAGGGAATGAAAAACTGTTTTTT.

The chain uses TRBV9 and TRBJ2-2; D assignment may be TRBD1 or TRBD2 (5 bases each). The CDR3 is 15 residues long. Trimming removed 3 bases from V and 4 bases from J, with 13 bases in between. CDR1 SGDLS and CDR2 YYNGEE come from the germline V gene. CDR3 in amino acids: CASSGGTLPTGELFF. The CDR3 DNA reads TGTGCCAGCAGCGGAGGGACCCTACCCACCGGGGAGCTGTTTTTT.

This clone came up a few times. The chain recombines TRBV10-3 with TRBJ1-1; possible D gene TRBD1, 5 bases. Germline assignment: CDR1 ENHRY and CDR2 SYGVKD. V lost 5 bases, J lost 2 bases, and 12 bases lay in between. CDR3 length equals 14 residues. CDR3 sequence: CAISRVDRNTEAFF. The CDR3 nucleotides read TGTGCCATCAGTAGGGTCGACAGAAACACTGAAGCTTTCTTT.

This clone was counted once. CDR3 sequence reads: CASSFNPGEAFF. The CDR3 DNA reads as TGTGCCAGCAGCTTCAACCCAGGAGAAGCTTTCTTT. The J gene is TRBJ1-1, the V gene TRBV7-9; D uncertain. Deletions cut 3 bases from V and 8 bases from J, with 10 bases between. Germline V lookup: CDR1 SEHNR, CDR2 FQNEAQ (reference sequence). CDR3 length equals 12 residues.

V gene TRBV5-1 combines with J gene TRBJ1-4; no definite D call. This CDR3 has 17 amino acids. Germline loops: CDR1 SGHRS, CDR2 YFSETQ. V was cut by 0 bases and J by 5 bases, with 17 bases left in between. As DNA, the CDR3 is TGCGCCAGCAGCTTGGCTCTGATGGCTCCGGGAAATGAAAAACTGTTTTTT. Translated, it gives CASSLALMAPGNEKLFF.

This chain links TRBV9 with TRBJ2-1; 9 bases agree with TRBD2. With 3 bases clipped from V and 6 bases from J, the junction kept 10 bases outside the gene matches. The germline V gene encodes CDR1 SGDLS and CDR2 YYNGEE. The CDR3 covers 16 residues. CDR3 sequence: CASSEGTSRDLNEQFF. As DNA, the CDR3 is TGTGCCAGCAGCGAGGGGACTAGCCGAGACCTCAATGAGCAGTTCTTC. Full variable domain (rest looked up from reference TRBV9 and TRBJ2-1): DSGVTQTPKHLITATGQRVTLRCSPRSGDLSVYWYQQSLDQGLQFLIQYYNGEERAKGNILERFSAQQFPDLHSELNLSSLELGDSALYFCASSEGTSRDLNEQFFGPGTRLTVL.

The chain uses TRBV15 and TRBJ1-2; D ambiguous. Trimming removed 4 bases at V and 3 bases at J, with 9 bases between. Germline values: CDR1 LNHNV, CDR2 YYDKDF (reference sequence). The CDR3 spans 13 residues. The CDR3 DNA reads as TGTGCCACCAGCAATTTGACATACTATGGCTACACCTTC. This codes for CATSNLTYYGYTF.

The chain combines TRBV30 with TRBJ2-7; D is ambiguous. The V gene's germline CDR1 is GTSNPN and CDR2 SVGIG (reference sequence). The CDR3 length is 14 residues. Trimming pared 1 base from V and 2 bases from J, leaving 12 bases between. The CDR3 loop reads CAWSEIIGTYEQYF. As DNA, the CDR3 is TGTGCCTGGAGTGAAATAATTGGAACCTACGAGCAGTACTTC.

The rearrangement joins TRBV6-5 to TRBJ2-5; 8 bases are shared with TRBD1. The V and J ends lost 7 bases and 1 base, in that order; junction bases with no gene match: 5. The CDR3 spans 14 residues. Germline V gene data show CDR1 as MNHEY and CDR2 as SVGAGI. The CDR3 is CASNRQGSQETQYF. CDR3 nucleotides: TGTGCCAGCAATCGACAGGGGTCCCAAGAGACCCAGTACTTC.

The rearrangement joins TRBV27 to TRBJ2-1, with TRBD2 identical over 12 bases. Germline V gene lookup returns CDR1 MNHEY and CDR2 SMNVEV (reference sequence). After removal of 5 bases from V and 10 bases from J, the junction contained 6 bases not matched to a gene. The CDR3 length is 14 residues. CDR3 protein: CASSASGTSGEQFF. The DNA of the CDR3 is TGTGCCAGCAGTGCCTCCGGGACTAGCGGGGAGCAGTTCTTC.

The chain couples TRBV6-5 to TRBJ2-1; a weak D match, TRBD1 (5 bases). V lost 7 bases and J 1 base, leaving 8 bases between the germline ends. CDR1 is MNHEY, CDR2 SVGAGI, per germline. This CDR3 has 13 residues. CDR3 protein: CASTRDSYNEQFF. The DNA of the CDR3 is TGTGCCAGCACCAGGGATTCCTACAATGAGCAGTTCTTC.

V is TRBV6-2 or TRBV6-3 and J is TRBJ1-4; D is unclear. V lost 4 bases and J 8 bases, leaving 17 bases between the germline ends. Germline assignment: CDR1 MNHEY and CDR2 SVGEGT. The CDR3 sequence is 15 residues long. CDR3 bases: TGTGCCAGCAGTTCCGGCCCGGAGAAGGTGGAAAAACTGTTTTTT. Translation gives CASSSGPEKVEKLFF.

The chain combines TRBV7-2 with TRBJ2-2; 7 bases are a match to TRBD2. This CDR3 is built from 13 residues. CDR1 is SGHTA, CDR2 FQGNSA, per germline. The J segment lost 6 bases and the V segment lost 6 bases, leaving 4 bases of the junction unmatched. CDR3 coding DNA: TGTGCCAGCAGAGAACTAGCGTCCGGGGAGCTGTTTTTT. It specifies CASRELASGELFF. Drawing the rest from reference TRBV7-2 and TRBJ2-2, the complete variable domain is GAGVSQSPSNKVTEKGKDVELRCDPISGHTALYWYRQSLGQGLEFLIYFQGNSAPDKSGLPSDRFSAERTGGSVSTLTIQRTQQEDSAVYLCASRELASGELFFGEGSRLTVL.

J is TRBJ1-2 and V is TRBV5-6; TRBD1 matches at 7 bases. V gave up 2 bases and J gave up 2 bases; unmatched junction bases: 6. Germline V gene data show CDR1 as SGHDT and CDR2 as YYEEEE. This CDR3 comprises 15 residues. CDR3 nucleotides: TGTGCCAGCAGCTTCCAGGGGGTAGTCAACTATGGCTACACCTTC. Its protein product is CASSFQGVVNYGYTF.

The V and J genes are TRBV11-3 and TRBJ1-3; 8 nucleotides agree with TRBD1. Trimming cost V 6 bases and J 4 bases; bases outside gene matches: 20. The CDR3 spans 19 residues. The germline V gene encodes CDR1 SGHNT and CDR2 YENEEA. The CDR3 sequence is CASRAPGTGYPPHGNTIYF. As DNA, the CDR3 is TGTGCCAGCAGAGCCCCCGGGACAGGTTACCCCCCGCACGGAAACACCATATATTTT.

The chain combines TRBV25-1 with TRBJ1-1, with D unclear. CDR3 length: 13 amino acids. V was clipped by 2 bases and J by 7 bases, with 11 bases between them. Per germline, CDR1 MGHDK and CDR2 SYGVNS. The CDR3 sequence: CASSESGIGEAFF. CDR3 coding DNA: TGTGCCAGCAGTGAAAGCGGGATAGGTGAAGCTTTCTTT.

This clone was seen only once. The rearrangement joins TRBV27 to TRBJ1-1, with D tentatively TRBD1 (5 bases). The V end lost 4 bases, the J end lost 10 bases, and 19 bases lay between the germline ends. Germline V gene sequence: CDR1 MNHEY, CDR2 SMNVEV (reference sequence). This CDR3 has 14 amino acids. The CDR3 bases are TGTGCCAGCAGTTACCTCCGGGACCCTAGGCGAGCTTTCTTT. It yields the protein CASSYLRDPRRAFF.

This sequence joins TRBV4-1 and TRBJ1-2; possible D gene TRBD1, 5 bases. The ends were cut back, 4 bases at V and 0 bases at J, with 21 bases in the middle. Germline CDR1 is MGHRA and CDR2 is YSYEKL. The CDR3 contains 18 residues. CDR3 sequence reads: CASSPQGGQAISNYGYTF. The CDR3 bases are TGCGCCAGCAGCCCGCAGGGTGGTCAGGCGATATCTAACTATGGCTACACCTTC.

V gene TRBV2 combines with J gene TRBJ2-7; D remains unclear. The germline V gene encodes CDR1 SNHLY and CDR2 FYNNEI. This CDR3 has 13 amino acids. DNA of the CDR3: TGTGCCAGCAGTGAACTGAGCTCCGACGAGCAGTACGTC. This sequence encodes CASSELSSDEQYV.